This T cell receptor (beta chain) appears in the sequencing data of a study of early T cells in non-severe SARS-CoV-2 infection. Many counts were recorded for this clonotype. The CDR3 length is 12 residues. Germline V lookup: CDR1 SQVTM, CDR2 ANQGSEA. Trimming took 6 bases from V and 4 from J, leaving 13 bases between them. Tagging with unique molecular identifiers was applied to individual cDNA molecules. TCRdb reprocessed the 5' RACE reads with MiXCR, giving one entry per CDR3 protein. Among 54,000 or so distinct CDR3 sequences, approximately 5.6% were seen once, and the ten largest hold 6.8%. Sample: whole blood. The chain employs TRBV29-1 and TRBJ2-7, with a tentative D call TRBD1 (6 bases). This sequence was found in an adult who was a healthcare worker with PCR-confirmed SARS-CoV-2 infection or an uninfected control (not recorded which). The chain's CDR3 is CSVRGGPYEQYF. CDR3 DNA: TGCAGCGTCAGGGGTGGGCCATACGAGCAGTACTTC.